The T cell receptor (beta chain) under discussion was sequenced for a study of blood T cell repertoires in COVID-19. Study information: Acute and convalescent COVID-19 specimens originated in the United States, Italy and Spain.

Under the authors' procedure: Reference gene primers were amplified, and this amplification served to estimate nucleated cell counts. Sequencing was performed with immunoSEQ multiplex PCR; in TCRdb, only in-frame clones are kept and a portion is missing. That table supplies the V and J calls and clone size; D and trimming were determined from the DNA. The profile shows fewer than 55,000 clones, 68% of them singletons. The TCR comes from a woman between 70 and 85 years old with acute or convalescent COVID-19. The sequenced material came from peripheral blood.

As DNA, the CDR3 is TGTGCCCCCTCCCTCTCTGGAAACACCATATATTTT. It codes for CAPSLSGNTIYF. The genes are TRBV24-1 and TRBJ1-3; D call uncertain. The CDR3 spans 12 residues. The germline V and J ends were trimmed by 12 bases and 0 bases, with 8 bases remaining between them. CDR1 is KGHDR, CDR2 SFDVKD, per germline.